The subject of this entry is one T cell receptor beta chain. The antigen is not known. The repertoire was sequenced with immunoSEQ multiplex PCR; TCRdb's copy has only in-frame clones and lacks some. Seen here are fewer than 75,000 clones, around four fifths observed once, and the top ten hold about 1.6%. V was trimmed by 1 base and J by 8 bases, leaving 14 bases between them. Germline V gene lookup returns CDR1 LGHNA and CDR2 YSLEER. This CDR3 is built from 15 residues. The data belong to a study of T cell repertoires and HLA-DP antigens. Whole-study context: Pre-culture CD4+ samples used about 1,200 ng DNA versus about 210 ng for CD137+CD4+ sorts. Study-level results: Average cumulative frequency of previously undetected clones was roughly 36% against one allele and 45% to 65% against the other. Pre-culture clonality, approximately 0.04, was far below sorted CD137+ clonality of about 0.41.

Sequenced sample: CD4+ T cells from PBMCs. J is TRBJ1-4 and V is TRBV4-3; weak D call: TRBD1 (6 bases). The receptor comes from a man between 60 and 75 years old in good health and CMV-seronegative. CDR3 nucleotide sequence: TGCGCCAGCAGCCAAGGGCTCGCAGGGGAGGAAAAACTGTTTTTT. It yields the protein CASSQGLAGEEKLFF.